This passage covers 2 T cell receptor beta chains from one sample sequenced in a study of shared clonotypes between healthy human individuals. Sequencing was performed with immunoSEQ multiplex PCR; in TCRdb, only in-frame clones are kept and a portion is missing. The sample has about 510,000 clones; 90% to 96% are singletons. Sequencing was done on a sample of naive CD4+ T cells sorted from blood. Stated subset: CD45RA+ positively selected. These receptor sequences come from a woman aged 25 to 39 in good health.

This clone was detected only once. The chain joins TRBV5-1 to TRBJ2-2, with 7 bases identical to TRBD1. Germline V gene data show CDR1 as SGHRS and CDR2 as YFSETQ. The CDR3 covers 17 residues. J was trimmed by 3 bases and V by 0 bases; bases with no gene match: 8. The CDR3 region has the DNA TGCGCCAGCAGCTTGGACCCGGGACAGCGTTACACCGGGGAGCTGTTTTTT. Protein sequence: CASSLDPGQRYTGELFF.

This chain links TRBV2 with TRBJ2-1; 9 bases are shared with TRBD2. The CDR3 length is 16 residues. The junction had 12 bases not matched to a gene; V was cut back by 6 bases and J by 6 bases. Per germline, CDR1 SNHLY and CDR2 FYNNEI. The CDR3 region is CASRAQGLASINEQFF. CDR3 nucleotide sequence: TGTGCCAGCAGGGCCCAGGGACTAGCTTCTATCAATGAGCAGTTCTTC.